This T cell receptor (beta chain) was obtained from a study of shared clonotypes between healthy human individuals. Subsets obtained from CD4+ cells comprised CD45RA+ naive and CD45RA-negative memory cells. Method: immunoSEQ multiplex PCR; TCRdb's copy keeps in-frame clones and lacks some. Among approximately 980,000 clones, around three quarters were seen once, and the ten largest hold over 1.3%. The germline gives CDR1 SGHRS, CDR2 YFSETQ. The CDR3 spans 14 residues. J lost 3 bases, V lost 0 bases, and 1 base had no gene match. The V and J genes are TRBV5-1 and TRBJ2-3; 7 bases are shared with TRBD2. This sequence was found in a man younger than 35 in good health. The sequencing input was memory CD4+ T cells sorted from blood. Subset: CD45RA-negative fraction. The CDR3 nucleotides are TGCGCCAGCAGCTTGGGGCGGGGGACAGATACGCAGTATTTT. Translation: CASSLGRGTDTQYF.